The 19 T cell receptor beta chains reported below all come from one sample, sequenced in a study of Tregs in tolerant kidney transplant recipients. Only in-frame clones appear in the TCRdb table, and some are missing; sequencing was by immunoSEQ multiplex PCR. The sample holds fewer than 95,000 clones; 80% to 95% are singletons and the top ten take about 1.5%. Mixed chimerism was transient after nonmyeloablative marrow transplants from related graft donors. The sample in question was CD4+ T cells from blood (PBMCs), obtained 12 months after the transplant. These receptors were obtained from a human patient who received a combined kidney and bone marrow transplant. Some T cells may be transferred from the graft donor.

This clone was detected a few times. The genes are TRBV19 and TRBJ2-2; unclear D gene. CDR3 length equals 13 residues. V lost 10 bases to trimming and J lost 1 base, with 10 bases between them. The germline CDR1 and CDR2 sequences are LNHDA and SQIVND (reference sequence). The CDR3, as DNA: TGTGCCACAAACAGCTGGAACACCGGGGAGCTGTTTTTT. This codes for CATNSWNTGELFF. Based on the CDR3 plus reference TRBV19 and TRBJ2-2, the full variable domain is DGGITQSPKYLFRKEGQNVTLSCEQNLNHDAMYWYRQDPGQGLRLIYYSQIVNDFQKGDIAEGYSVSREKKESFPLTVTSAQKNPTAFYLCATNSWNTGELFFGEGSRLTVL.

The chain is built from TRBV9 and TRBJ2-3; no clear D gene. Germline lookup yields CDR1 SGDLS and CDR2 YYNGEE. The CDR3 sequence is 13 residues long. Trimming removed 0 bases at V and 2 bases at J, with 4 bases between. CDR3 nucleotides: TGTGCCAGCAGCGTAGCTAACACAGATACGCAGTATTTT. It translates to CASSVANTDTQYF.

The CDR3 protein is CASSQRDRSNTEAFF. Here the CDR3 DNA reads TGCGCCAGCAGTCAACGGGACAGATCGAACACTGAAGCTTTCTTT. The chain is built from TRBV23-1 and TRBJ1-1; TRBD1 matches 7 bases. TRBV23-1 qualifies as an ORF whose function is uncertain. There are 15 residues in the CDR3. The J segment lost 1 base and the V segment lost 2 bases, leaving 4 bases of the junction unmatched.

The CDR3 region is CASSPAGRATNEQFF. The CDR3 DNA reads TGTGCCAGCTCACCGGCCGGGAGGGCCACCAATGAGCAGTTCTTC. The rearrangement uses TRBV18 and TRBJ2-1; 8 nucleotides match TRBD2. Germline-derived CDR1 and CDR2 are KGHSH and LQKENI. The junction had 7 bases not matched to a gene; V was cut back by 3 bases and J by 6 bases. This CDR3 spans 15 amino acids.

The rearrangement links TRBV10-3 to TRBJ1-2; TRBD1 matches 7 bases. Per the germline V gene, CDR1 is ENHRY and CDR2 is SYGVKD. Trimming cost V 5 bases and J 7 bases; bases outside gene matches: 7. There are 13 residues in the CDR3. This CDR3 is CAISPDRWGGYTF. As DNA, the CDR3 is TGTGCCATCAGTCCGGACAGGTGGGGTGGCTACACCTTC.

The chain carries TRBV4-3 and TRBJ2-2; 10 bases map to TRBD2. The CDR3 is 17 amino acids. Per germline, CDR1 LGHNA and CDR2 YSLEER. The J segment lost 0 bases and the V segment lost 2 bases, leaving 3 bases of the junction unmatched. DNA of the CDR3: TGCGCCAGCAGCCAAAAAAGCGGGGGGGCGAACACCGGGGAGCTGTTTTTT. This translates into CASSQKSGGANTGELFF.

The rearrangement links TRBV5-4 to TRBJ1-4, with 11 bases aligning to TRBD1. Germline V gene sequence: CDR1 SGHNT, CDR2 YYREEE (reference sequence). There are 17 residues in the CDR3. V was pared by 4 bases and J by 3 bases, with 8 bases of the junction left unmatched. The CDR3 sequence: CASSAWDRGRANEKLFF. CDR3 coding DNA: TGTGCCAGCAGCGCCTGGGACAGGGGGAGGGCTAATGAAAAACTGTTTTTT.

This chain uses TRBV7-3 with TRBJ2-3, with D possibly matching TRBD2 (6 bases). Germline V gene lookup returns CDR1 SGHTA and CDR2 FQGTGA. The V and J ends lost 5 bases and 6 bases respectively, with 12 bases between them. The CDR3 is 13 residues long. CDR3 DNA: TGTGCCAGCAGCCCTGTTGGGGGGGATACGCAGTATTTT. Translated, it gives CASSPVGGDTQYF. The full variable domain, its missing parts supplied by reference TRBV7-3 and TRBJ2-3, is GAGVSQTPSNKVTEKGKYVELRCDPISGHTALYWYRQSLGQGPEFLIYFQGTGAADDSGLPNDRFFAVRPEGSVSTLKIQRTERGDSAVYLCASSPVGGDTQYFGPGTRLTVL.

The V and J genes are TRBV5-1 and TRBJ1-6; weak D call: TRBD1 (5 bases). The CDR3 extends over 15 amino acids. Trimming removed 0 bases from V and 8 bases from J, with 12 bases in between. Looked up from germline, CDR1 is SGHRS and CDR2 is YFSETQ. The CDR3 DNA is TGCGCCAGCAGCTTGGGGCAGGGCGATCATTCACCCCTCCACTTT. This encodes CASSLGQGDHSPLHF.

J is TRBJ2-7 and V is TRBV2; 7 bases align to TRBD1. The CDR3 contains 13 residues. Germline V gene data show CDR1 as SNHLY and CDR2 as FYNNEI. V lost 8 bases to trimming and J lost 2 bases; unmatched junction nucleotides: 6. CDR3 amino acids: CASERDRTYEQYF. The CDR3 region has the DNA TGTGCCAGCGAGAGGGACAGAACCTACGAGCAGTACTTC.

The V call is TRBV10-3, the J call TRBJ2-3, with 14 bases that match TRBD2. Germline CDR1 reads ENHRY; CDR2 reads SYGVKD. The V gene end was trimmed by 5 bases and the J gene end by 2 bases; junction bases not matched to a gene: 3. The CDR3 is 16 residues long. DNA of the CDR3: TGTGCCATCAGTCGGACTAGCGGGGGGTACACAGATACGCAGTATTTT. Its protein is CAISRTSGGYTDTQYF.

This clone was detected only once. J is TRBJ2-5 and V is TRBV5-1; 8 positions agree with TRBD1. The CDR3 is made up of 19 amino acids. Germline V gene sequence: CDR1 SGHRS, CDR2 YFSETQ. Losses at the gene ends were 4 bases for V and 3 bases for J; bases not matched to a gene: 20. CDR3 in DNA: TGCGCCAGCAGCGGGATCGGAGGACAGGGCCCCCCCACAAAAGAGACCCAGTACTTC. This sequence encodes CASSGIGGQGPPTKETQYF.

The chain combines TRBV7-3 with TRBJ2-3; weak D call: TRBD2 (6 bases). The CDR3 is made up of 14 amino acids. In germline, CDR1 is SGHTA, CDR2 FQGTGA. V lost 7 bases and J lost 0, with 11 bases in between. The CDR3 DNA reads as TGTGCCAGCAAAGGCGGGATTAGCACAGATACGCAGTATTTT. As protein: CASKGGISTDTQYF.

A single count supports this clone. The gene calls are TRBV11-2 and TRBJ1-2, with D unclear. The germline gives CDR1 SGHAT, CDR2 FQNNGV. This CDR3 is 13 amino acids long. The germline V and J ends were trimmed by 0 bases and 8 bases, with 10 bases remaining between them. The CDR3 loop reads CASSLEEGSGYTF. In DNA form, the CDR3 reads TGTGCCAGCAGCTTAGAAGAGGGTAGCGGCTACACCTTC. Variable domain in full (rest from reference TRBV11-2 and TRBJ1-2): EAGVAQSPRYKIIEKRQSVAFWCNPISGHATLYWYQQILGQGPKLLIQFQNNGVVDDSQLPKDRFSAERLKGVDSTLKIQPAKLEDSAVYLCASSLEEGSGYTFGSGTRLTVV.

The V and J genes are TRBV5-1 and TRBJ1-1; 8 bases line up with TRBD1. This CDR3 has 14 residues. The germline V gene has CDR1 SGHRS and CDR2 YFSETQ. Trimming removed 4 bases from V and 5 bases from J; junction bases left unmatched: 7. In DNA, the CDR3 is TGCGCCAGCAGCATATTGACAGGGGAGACTGAAGCTTTCTTT. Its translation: CASSILTGETEAFF.

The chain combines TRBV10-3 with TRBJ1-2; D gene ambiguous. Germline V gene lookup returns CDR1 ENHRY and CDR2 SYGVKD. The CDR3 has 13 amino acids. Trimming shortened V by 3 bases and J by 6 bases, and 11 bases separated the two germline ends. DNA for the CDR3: TGTGCCATCAGTGATTCTCCGGAGGATGGCTACACCTTC. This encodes CAISDSPEDGYTF.

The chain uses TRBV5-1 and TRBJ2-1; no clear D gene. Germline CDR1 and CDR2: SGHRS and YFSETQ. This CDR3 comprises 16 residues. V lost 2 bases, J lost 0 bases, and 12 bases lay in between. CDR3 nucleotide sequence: TGCGCCAGCAGCTTTTTCCCCTGGAGCTCCTACAATGAGCAGTTCTTC. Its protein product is CASSFFPWSSYNEQFF.

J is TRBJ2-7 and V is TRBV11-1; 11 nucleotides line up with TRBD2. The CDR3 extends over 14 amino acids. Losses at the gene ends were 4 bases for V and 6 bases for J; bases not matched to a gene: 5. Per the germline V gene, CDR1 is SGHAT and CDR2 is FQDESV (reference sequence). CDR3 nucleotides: TGTGCCAGCAGCTACGGGACTAGCGGAGTCGAGCAGTACTTC. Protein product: CASSYGTSGVEQYF. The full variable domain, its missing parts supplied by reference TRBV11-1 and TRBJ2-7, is EAEVAQSPRYKITEKSQAVAFWCDPISGHATLYWYRQILGQGPELLVQFQDESVVDDSQLPKDRFSAERLKGVDSTLKIQPAELGDSAMYLCASSYGTSGVEQYFGPGTRLTVT.

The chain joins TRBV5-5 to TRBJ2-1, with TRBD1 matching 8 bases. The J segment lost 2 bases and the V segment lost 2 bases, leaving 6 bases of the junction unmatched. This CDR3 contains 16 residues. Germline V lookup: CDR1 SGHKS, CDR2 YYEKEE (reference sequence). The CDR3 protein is CASSLQGEFTYNEQFF. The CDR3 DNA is TGTGCCAGCAGCTTACAGGGGGAATTTACCTACAATGAGCAGTTCTTC.